This T cell receptor beta chain came from a study of cytomegalovirus exposure and HLA in healthy donors. Findings and caveats of the study: One later analysis reportedly identified an Asian-associated ancestry cluster that showed fewer N-insertions than the approximately 600-donor mean.

As concerns this clone: Its cognate antigen is unknown.

The CDR3 loop spans 16 amino acids. The germline V gene encodes CDR1 SNHLY and CDR2 FYNNEI. V was trimmed by 3 bases and J by 1 base, leaving 13 bases between them. PCR primers comprised 60 Vbeta and 13 Jbeta primers. Sequenced by immunoSEQ multiplex PCR; TCRdb stores in-frame clones only, minus some. The table lists fewer than 250,000 clones, about 69% of them singletons. Sequencing was done on a sample of PBMCs. This chain links TRBV2 with TRBJ1-5; D remains ambiguous. The TCR comes from a man aged 25 to 40 in good health and CMV-seropositive. The CDR3 bases are TGTGCCAGCAGTGACCCCGTGGACTCCAGCAATCAGCCCCAGCATTTT. The encoded protein is CASSDPVDSSNQPQHF.